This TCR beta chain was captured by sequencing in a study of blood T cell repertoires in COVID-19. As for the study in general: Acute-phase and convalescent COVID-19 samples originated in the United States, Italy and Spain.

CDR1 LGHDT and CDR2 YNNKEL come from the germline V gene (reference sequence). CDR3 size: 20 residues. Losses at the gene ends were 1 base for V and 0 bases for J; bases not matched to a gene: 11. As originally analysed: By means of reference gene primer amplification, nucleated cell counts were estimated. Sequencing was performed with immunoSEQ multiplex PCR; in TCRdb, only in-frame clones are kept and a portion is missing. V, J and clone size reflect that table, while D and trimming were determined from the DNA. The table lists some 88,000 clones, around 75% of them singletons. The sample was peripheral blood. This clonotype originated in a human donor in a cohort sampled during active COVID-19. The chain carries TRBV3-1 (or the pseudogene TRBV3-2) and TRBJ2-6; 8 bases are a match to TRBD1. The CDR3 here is CASSQGFGPGGYSGANVLTF. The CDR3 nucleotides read TGTGCCAGCAGCCAAGGGTTTGGGCCAGGGGGCTACTCTGGGGCCAACGTCCTGACTTTC.